A selection of T cell receptor beta chains follows, all from one sample in a study of blood T cell repertoires in COVID-19. TCRdb's table, derived via immunoSEQ multiplex PCR, lists solely in-frame clones and lacks some. The sample records about 120,000 clones, roughly 87% being singletons. Sequenced: peripheral blood. These receptors originate from an elderly woman with acute or convalescent COVID-19. Both conserved end residues are part of each CDR3. Fields, in order: D gene, clone size, V gene, J gene, CDR3 protein, CDR3 DNA. A D gene is named only where the DNA matches it firmly. Size tells how often a clone was seen (once, few, many) or the class of an expanded clone, and some rows leave it out.

d_call: NA; clone_size: NA; v_call: TRBV11-3; j_call: TRBJ2-3; cdr3_aa: CASSSRSRADTQYF; cdr3_nt: TGTGCCAGCAGTTCCAGGTCCCGCGCAGATACGCAGTATTTT
d_call: NA; clone_size: NA; v_call: TRBV7-9; j_call: TRBJ1-2; cdr3_aa: CASSFDRWGYTF; cdr3_nt: TGTGCCAGCAGCTTTGACAGGTGGGGCTACACCTTC
d_call: TRBD1; clone_size: NA; v_call: TRBV2; j_call: TRBJ1-2; cdr3_aa: CASSWGQGGGYTF; cdr3_nt: TGTGCCAGCAGTTGGGGACAGGGAGGTGGCTACACCTTC
d_call: TRBD1; clone_size: NA; v_call: TRBV6-2/TRBV6-3; j_call: TRBJ1-1; cdr3_aa: CASSYPMEPGQGRGMNTEAFF; cdr3_nt: TGTGCCAGCAGTTACCCAATGGAACCGGGACAGGGCAGGGGAATGAACACTGAAGCTTTCTTT
d_call: TRBD1; clone_size: NA; v_call: TRBV14; j_call: TRBJ1-2; cdr3_aa: CASSQQGAQGYTF; cdr3_nt: TGTGCCAGCAGTCAACAGGGGGCACAGGGCTACACCTTC
d_call: NA; clone_size: NA; v_call: TRBV3-1/TRBV3-2; j_call: TRBJ2-5; cdr3_aa: CASSQASAGEETQYF; cdr3_nt: TGTGCCAGCAGCCAAGCGAGCGCCGGTGAGGAGACCCAGTACTTC
d_call: TRBD1; clone_size: few; v_call: TRBV19; j_call: TRBJ1-2; cdr3_aa: CASMTVLGQGASYTF; cdr3_nt: TGTGCCAGTATGACAGTACTCGGACAGGGGGCATCTTACACCTTC
d_call: TRBD1; clone_size: few; v_call: TRBV7-9; j_call: TRBJ1-4; cdr3_aa: CASSLGQGVEKLFF; cdr3_nt: TGTGCCAGCAGCCTTGGACAGGGGGTTGAAAAACTGTTTTTT
d_call: NA; clone_size: NA; v_call: TRBV5-6; j_call: TRBJ1-6; cdr3_aa: CASRRSSYNSPLHF; cdr3_nt: TGTGCCAGCAGAAGGAGCTCCTATAATTCACCCCTCCACTTT
d_call: NA; clone_size: NA; v_call: TRBV3-1/TRBV3-2; j_call: TRBJ1-6; cdr3_aa: CASSQNLAGNSPLHF; cdr3_nt: TGTGCCAGCAGCCAAAATTTGGCAGGAAATTCACCCCTCCACTTT
d_call: TRBD2; clone_size: few; v_call: TRBV3-1/TRBV3-2; j_call: TRBJ2-2; cdr3_aa: CASSPLGLAGGTRNTGELFF; cdr3_nt: TGTGCCAGCAGCCCCCTCGGACTAGCGGGGGGGACCAGGAACACCGGGGAGCTGTTTTTT
d_call: TRBD1; clone_size: NA; v_call: TRBV19; j_call: TRBJ1-1; cdr3_aa: CASSLNRGHYEAFF; cdr3_nt: TGTGCCAGTAGTCTTAACAGGGGACATTATGAAGCTTTCTTT
d_call: TRBD2; clone_size: NA; v_call: TRBV10-3; j_call: TRBJ2-7; cdr3_aa: CAISGSRTSGGVPEQYF; cdr3_nt: TGTGCCATCAGTGGATCCCGGACTAGCGGGGGGGTACCGGAGCAGTACTTC
d_call: NA; clone_size: NA; v_call: TRBV7-2; j_call: TRBJ1-1; cdr3_aa: CASSLNGNFGTEAFF; cdr3_nt: TGTGCCAGCAGCTTAAACGGTAACTTTGGCACTGAAGCTTTCTTT
d_call: TRBD1; clone_size: NA; v_call: TRBV29-1; j_call: TRBJ2-5; cdr3_aa: CSVGGGTGETQYF; cdr3_nt: TGCAGCGTTGGGGGAGGGACAGGGGAGACCCAGTACTTC
d_call: TRBD2; clone_size: NA; v_call: TRBV5-1; j_call: TRBJ2-1; cdr3_aa: CASSRGPGGSYNEQFF; cdr3_nt: TGCGCCAGCAGCCGGGGCCCGGGGGGTTCCTACAATGAGCAGTTCTTC
d_call: TRBD1; clone_size: NA; v_call: TRBV19; j_call: TRBJ1-2; cdr3_aa: CASSITGTGHGYTF; cdr3_nt: TGTGCCAGTAGTATAACCGGGACAGGGCACGGCTACACCTTC
d_call: TRBD1; clone_size: NA; v_call: TRBV4-2; j_call: TRBJ1-4; cdr3_aa: CASSQVDRRNEKLFF; cdr3_nt: TGTGCCAGCAGCCAAGTGGACAGGCGAAATGAAAAACTGTTTTTT
d_call: TRBD1; clone_size: NA; v_call: TRBV10-3; j_call: TRBJ1-5; cdr3_aa: CAIGRDRGHQPQHF; cdr3_nt: TGTGCCATCGGCCGGGACAGGGGGCATCAGCCCCAGCATTTT
d_call: NA; clone_size: NA; v_call: TRBV7-9; j_call: TRBJ1-6; cdr3_aa: CASSSGTANSPLHF; cdr3_nt: TGTGCCAGCAGCTCGGGGACTGCGAATTCACCCCTCCACTTT
d_call: TRBD1; clone_size: NA; v_call: TRBV5-1; j_call: TRBJ2-1; cdr3_aa: CASSPGDSYNEQFF; cdr3_nt: TGCGCCAGCAGCCCTGGGGACAGTTACAATGAGCAGTTCTTC
d_call: NA; clone_size: NA; v_call: TRBV7-9; j_call: TRBJ1-5; cdr3_aa: CASSLLENQPQHF; cdr3_nt: TGTGCCAGCAGCTTATTAGAAAATCAGCCCCAGCATTTT
d_call: NA; clone_size: NA; v_call: TRBV27; j_call: TRBJ1-1; cdr3_aa: CASSLGGSKVEAFF; cdr3_nt: TGTGCCAGCAGTTTAGGGGGCTCGAAGGTTGAAGCTTTCTTT
d_call: TRBD1; clone_size: NA; v_call: TRBV18; j_call: TRBJ2-6; cdr3_aa: CASSQQGVGANVLTF; cdr3_nt: TGTGCCAGCTCACAGCAGGGGGTTGGGGCCAACGTCCTGACTTTC
d_call: NA; clone_size: NA; v_call: TRBV5-1; j_call: TRBJ1-3; cdr3_aa: CASSLGGTNSGNTIYF; cdr3_nt: TGCGCCAGCAGCTTGGGGGGCACAAACTCTGGAAACACCATATATTTT
d_call: NA; clone_size: NA; v_call: TRBV6-6; j_call: TRBJ1-5; cdr3_aa: CASSQTDPGRQPQHF; cdr3_nt: TGTGCCAGCAGTCAAACGGATCCAGGGAGGCAGCCCCAGCATTTT
d_call: TRBD1; clone_size: few; v_call: TRBV28; j_call: TRBJ1-1; cdr3_aa: CASETGVNTEAFF; cdr3_nt: TGTGCCAGCGAAACAGGGGTGAACACTGAAGCTTTCTTT
d_call: NA; clone_size: NA; v_call: TRBV10-3; j_call: TRBJ1-1; cdr3_aa: CAISGGREGLVNTEAFF; cdr3_nt: TGTGCCATCAGCGGTGGACGGGAGGGGTTGGTGAACACTGAAGCTTTCTTT
d_call: TRBD1; clone_size: NA; v_call: TRBV5-4; j_call: TRBJ1-2; cdr3_aa: CASSPTQTGSISTGGYTF; cdr3_nt: TGTGCCAGCAGCCCGACCCAGACAGGGAGTATATCGACAGGCGGCTACACCTTC
d_call: TRBD1; clone_size: NA; v_call: TRBV27; j_call: TRBJ1-5; cdr3_aa: CASKRTGENQPQHF; cdr3_nt: TGTGCCAGCAAGCGGACAGGGGAGAATCAGCCCCAGCATTTT
d_call: NA; clone_size: NA; v_call: TRBV5-6; j_call: TRBJ1-2; cdr3_aa: CASSLRGDGYGYTF; cdr3_nt: TGTGCCAGCAGCTTGCGCGGGGACGGTTATGGCTACACCTTC
d_call: NA; clone_size: NA; v_call: TRBV7-2; j_call: TRBJ1-3; cdr3_aa: CASSLAISGNTIYF; cdr3_nt: TGTGCCAGCAGCTTAGCTATCTCTGGAAACACCATATATTTT
d_call: TRBD1; clone_size: few; v_call: TRBV19; j_call: TRBJ2-5; cdr3_aa: CASSPRQGIEETQYF; cdr3_nt: TGTGCCAGTAGTCCTAGACAGGGCATCGAGGAGACCCAGTACTTC
d_call: TRBD1; clone_size: NA; v_call: TRBV7-8; j_call: TRBJ1-5; cdr3_aa: CASSSVRGAKYQPQHF; cdr3_nt: TGTGCCAGCAGCTCCGTCAGGGGGGCGAAGTATCAGCCCCAGCATTTT
d_call: NA; clone_size: NA; v_call: TRBV2; j_call: TRBJ1-5; cdr3_aa: CASSGVPTRQPQHF; cdr3_nt: TGTGCCAGCAGTGGCGTCCCAACTCGTCAGCCCCAGCATTTT
d_call: TRBD2; clone_size: once; v_call: TRBV19; j_call: TRBJ2-7; cdr3_aa: CASSIVAGETYEQYF; cdr3_nt: TGTGCCAGTAGTATAGTAGCGGGGGAAACCTACGAGCAGTACTTC
d_call: TRBD2; clone_size: NA; v_call: TRBV3-1/TRBV3-2; j_call: TRBJ2-5; cdr3_aa: CASSRWGLAGAETQYF; cdr3_nt: TGTGCCAGCAGCCGCTGGGGACTAGCGGGGGCGGAGACCCAGTACTTC
d_call: TRBD2; clone_size: NA; v_call: TRBV27; j_call: TRBJ2-1; cdr3_aa: CASSFRLAGGLWDEQFF; cdr3_nt: TGTGCCAGCAGTTTTCGACTAGCGGGGGGCCTTTGGGATGAGCAGTTCTTC
d_call: NA; clone_size: NA; v_call: TRBV12-3/TRBV12-4; j_call: TRBJ1-1; cdr3_aa: CASSLGRGAFF; cdr3_nt: TGTGCCAGCAGTTTAGGGAGGGGTGCTTTCTTT
d_call: NA; clone_size: NA; v_call: TRBV28; j_call: TRBJ1-2; cdr3_aa: CASHREGYGYTF; cdr3_nt: TGTGCCAGCCACAGGGAAGGCTATGGCTACACCTTC
d_call: NA; clone_size: many; v_call: TRBV6-5; j_call: TRBJ1-5; cdr3_aa: CASSYFFPGQPQHF; cdr3_nt: TGTGCCAGCAGTTACTTCTTTCCGGGTCAGCCCCAGCATTTT
d_call: NA; clone_size: NA; v_call: TRBV11-2; j_call: TRBJ1-1; cdr3_aa: CASSLLLKNTEAFF; cdr3_nt: TGTGCCAGCAGCCTGCTTCTAAAGAACACTGAAGCTTTCTTT
d_call: TRBD2; clone_size: NA; v_call: TRBV7-2; j_call: TRBJ2-4; cdr3_aa: CASSFLGTGGTAKNIQYF; cdr3_nt: TGTGCCAGCAGCTTCCTAGGAACGGGGGGAACGGCCAAAAACATTCAGTACTTC
d_call: NA; clone_size: NA; v_call: TRBV3-1/TRBV3-2; j_call: TRBJ1-2; cdr3_aa: CASSAKSGGTYGYTF; cdr3_nt: TGTGCCAGCAGCGCGAAATCGGGGGGGACCTATGGCTACACCTTC
d_call: TRBD1; clone_size: NA; v_call: TRBV18; j_call: TRBJ2-5; cdr3_aa: CASSPRRGTGGLQETQYF; cdr3_nt: TGTGCCAGCTCACCACGTCGGGGGACAGGGGGCCTCCAAGAGACCCAGTACTTC
d_call: TRBD1; clone_size: few; v_call: TRBV4-2; j_call: TRBJ2-3; cdr3_aa: CASSQGGTGGTDTQYF; cdr3_nt: TGTGCCAGCAGCCAAGGGGGGACAGGGGGCACAGATACGCAGTATTTT
d_call: TRBD1; clone_size: NA; v_call: TRBV3-1/TRBV3-2; j_call: TRBJ2-4; cdr3_aa: CASSGTGGSGNIQYF; cdr3_nt: TGTGCCAGCAGCGGGACAGGGGGGAGTGGAAACATTCAGTACTTC
d_call: TRBD1; clone_size: once; v_call: TRBV7-6; j_call: TRBJ2-1; cdr3_aa: CASSFRGQANEQFF; cdr3_nt: TGTGCCAGCAGCTTTCGCGGACAGGCCAATGAGCAGTTCTTC
d_call: NA; clone_size: NA; v_call: TRBV4-3; j_call: TRBJ2-7; cdr3_aa: CASSQSSLDYFFPHEQYF; cdr3_nt: TGCGCCAGCAGCCAATCTAGCCTAGACTACTTTTTTCCCCACGAGCAGTACTTC
d_call: NA; clone_size: NA; v_call: TRBV3-1/TRBV3-2; j_call: TRBJ2-7; cdr3_aa: CASSQGGIGDEQYF; cdr3_nt: TGTGCCAGCAGCCAAGGCGGGATAGGGGACGAGCAGTACTTC
d_call: TRBD1; clone_size: NA; v_call: TRBV18; j_call: TRBJ2-2; cdr3_aa: CASSPFTVTGGAGELFF; cdr3_nt: TGTGCCAGCTCACCATTCACCGTAACAGGGGGTGCCGGGGAGCTGTTTTTT
d_call: TRBD1; clone_size: few; v_call: TRBV4-1; j_call: TRBJ1-2; cdr3_aa: CASSGGRRDYGYTF; cdr3_nt: TGCGCCAGTTCAGGGGGACGGAGGGACTATGGCTACACCTTC
d_call: NA; clone_size: once; v_call: TRBV6-5; j_call: TRBJ1-1; cdr3_aa: CASSNAGRGTEAFF; cdr3_nt: TGTGCCAGCAGCAACGCCGGGAGAGGGACTGAAGCTTTCTTT
d_call: NA; clone_size: NA; v_call: TRBV5-8; j_call: TRBJ1-2; cdr3_aa: CASSLEKTGFGYTF; cdr3_nt: TGTGCCAGCAGCCTGGAGAAGACAGGCTTCGGCTACACCTTC
d_call: TRBD2; clone_size: NA; v_call: TRBV11-2; j_call: TRBJ2-1; cdr3_aa: CASSLKAGGHFDEQFF; cdr3_nt: TGTGCCAGCAGCCTCAAAGCGGGGGGGCATTTCGATGAGCAGTTCTTC